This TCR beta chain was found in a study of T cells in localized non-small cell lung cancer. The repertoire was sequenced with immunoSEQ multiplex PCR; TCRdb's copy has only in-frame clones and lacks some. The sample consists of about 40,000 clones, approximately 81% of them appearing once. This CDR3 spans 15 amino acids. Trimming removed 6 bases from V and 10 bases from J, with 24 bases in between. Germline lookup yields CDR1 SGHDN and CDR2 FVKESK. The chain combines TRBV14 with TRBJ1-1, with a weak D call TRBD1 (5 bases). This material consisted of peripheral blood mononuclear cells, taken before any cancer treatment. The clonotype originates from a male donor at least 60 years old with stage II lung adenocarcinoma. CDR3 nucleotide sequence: TGTGCCAGCAGACCGGCCAGGGCGGCGCCCGGGTTAGCTTTCTTT. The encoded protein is CASRPARAAPGLAFF.